A single TCR beta chain is shown here with its context. This sample is drawn from a study of blood T cell repertoires in COVID-19. In the study overall: The cDNA or gDNA used as material had been derived from T cells, B-cell-depleted T cells, or PBMCs.

The length of the CDR3 is 12 residues. The V and J ends lost 7 bases and 2 bases respectively, with 8 bases between them. Looked up from germline, CDR1 is MNHEY and CDR2 is SVGAGI. In the authors' workflow: Estimation of nucleated cell counts relied on the amplification of reference gene primers. Sequenced by immunoSEQ multiplex PCR; TCRdb stores in-frame clones only, minus some. That table is the source of V, J and clone size, and D and trimming were worked out from the DNA. The table lists 78,000 or so clones, roughly 80% of them singletons. The chain carries TRBV6-5 and TRBJ1-2; D ambiguous. Sequenced input: peripheral blood. The clonotype comes from a man older than 75 with acute or convalescent COVID-19. This chain's CDR3 is CASTTVNYGYTF. CDR3 sequence (DNA): TGTGCCAGCACTACAGTGAACTATGGCTACACCTTC.